This T cell receptor beta chain emerged from a study of blood T cell repertoires in COVID-19. In the study overall: Italy, Spain and the United States were the sources of the convalescent and acute COVID-19 samples. From T cells, B-cell-depleted T cells, or PBMCs came the material, which was cDNA or gDNA.

TCRdb keeps only in-frame clones here, not all; method: immunoSEQ multiplex PCR. In the table there are around 450,000 clones, about 90% of which are singletons. Those enrolled, adults aged 18 to 89 years, came from about two dozen US areas. Cohorts were determined from participant-reported clinical history. Germline CDR1 LNHNV, CDR2 YYDKDF (reference sequence). This CDR3 contains 16 residues. Unmatched junction bases numbered 7, after V lost 1 base and J lost 5 bases. The material sequenced was PBMCs or T cells enriched from blood (not recorded which). The chain is built from TRBV15 and TRBJ1-4, with TRBD1 identical over 7 bases. The TCR originated in a man younger than 35 who had recovered from COVID-19. CDR3: CATSRVRDRPNEKLFF. The DNA for the CDR3 is TGTGCCACCAGCAGAGTACGGGACAGACCCAATGAAAAACTGTTTTTT.